This passage covers 20 T cell receptor beta chains from one sample sequenced in a study of blood T cell repertoires in COVID-19. The protocol was immunoSEQ multiplex PCR, while the TCRdb copy is restricted to in-frame clones and leaves out a portion. Seen here are 180,000 or so clones, nearly 90% observed once, and the top ten hold around 2.3%. The sample was PBMCs or T cells enriched from blood (not recorded which). All receptors come from a woman aged 40-49 years with acute COVID-19.

This chain uses TRBV6-2 or TRBV6-3 with TRBJ2-5; maybe TRBD2 (5 bases). Germline V gene lookup returns CDR1 MNHEY and CDR2 SVGEGT. The CDR3 spans 15 residues. Trimming removed 6 bases at V and 1 base at J, with 15 bases between. Here the CDR3 DNA reads TGTGCCAGCAGCAATCTAGACTACATCCAAGAGACCCAGTACTTC. As protein: CASSNLDYIQETQYF.

The table lists this clone with a count of one. The gene calls are TRBV30 and TRBJ1-5; D possibly corresponds to TRBD1 (6 bases). The CDR3 totals 16 residues. V gave up 2 bases and J gave up 3 bases, with 17 bases separating them. Germline CDR1 GTSNPN, CDR2 SVGIG (reference sequence). The CDR3 coding sequence is TGTGCCTGGAGTCCCCGGAAGGGGGAACCCAATCAGCCCCAGCATTTT. Translation: CAWSPRKGEPNQPQHF.

The rearrangement links TRBV7-8 to TRBJ2-7, with 7 bases identical to TRBD2. This CDR3 has 16 amino acids. With V trimmed by 1 base and J by 8 bases, 14 bases remained unmatched. CDR1 is SGHVS and CDR2 is FQNEAQ in the germline V gene. CDR3 protein: CASSLGGGRNPPKQYF. In DNA, the CDR3 is TGTGCCAGCAGCTTAGGGGGGGGACGGAATCCCCCTAAGCAGTACTTC.

This clone was recorded once. The V and J genes are TRBV6-5 and TRBJ1-4; D perhaps matches TRBD1 (6 bases). CDR1 is MNHEY and CDR2 is SVGAGI in the germline V gene. This CDR3 is built from 14 residues. Trimming removed 6 bases from V and 6 bases from J, with 14 bases in between. The CDR3 spells CASSINREHEKLFF. CDR3 nucleotides: TGTGCCAGCAGCATAAACAGGGAGCATGAAAAACTGTTTTTT.

The rearrangement uses TRBV7-2 and TRBJ2-5, with 7 positions matching TRBD2. Germline V gives CDR1 SGHTA, CDR2 FQGNSA. The CDR3 contains 14 residues. J was trimmed by 5 bases and V by 3 bases; bases with no gene match: 6. The CDR3: CASSLGDYGETQYF. The CDR3 DNA sequence: TGTGCCAGCAGCTTGGGGGACTACGGCGAGACCCAGTACTTC.

In this sample, this clone turned up a few times. The chain combines TRBV14 with TRBJ2-1, with D perhaps matching TRBD1 (6 bases). Germline values: CDR1 SGHDN, CDR2 FVKESK. CDR3 length: 16 amino acids. The germline V and J ends were trimmed by 0 bases and 8 bases, with 17 bases remaining between them. Here the CDR3 reads CASSQDYRYRVHEQFF. The CDR3, as DNA: TGTGCCAGCAGCCAAGATTATAGGTACAGGGTCCATGAGCAGTTCTTC.

The rearrangement links TRBV19 to TRBJ2-6; 9 bases are a match to TRBD1. The CDR3 is 19 amino acids. Germline CDR1 reads LNHDA; CDR2 reads SQIVND (reference sequence). The ends lost 5 bases at V and 3 bases at J; junction bases unmatched: 14. CDR3 protein: CASSGPQLTGGFGANVLTF. The DNA for the CDR3 is TGTGCCAGTAGTGGTCCCCAGCTAACAGGGGGCTTTGGGGCCAACGTCCTGACTTTC.

The rearrangement links TRBV7-2 to TRBJ2-7, with 10 nucleotides matching TRBD2. The V and J ends lost 4 bases and 2 bases, in that order; junction bases with no gene match: 2. The CDR3 is made up of 14 amino acids. CDR1 and CDR2 (germline): SGHTA, FQGNSA. The CDR3 loop reads CASSSSGGTYEQYF. CDR3 DNA: TGTGCCAGCAGCTCTAGCGGGGGTACCTACGAGCAGTACTTC. The full variable domain, completed using reference TRBV7-2 and TRBJ2-7, is GAGVSQSPSNKVTEKGKDVELRCDPISGHTALYWYRQSLGQGLEFLIYFQGNSAPDKSGLPSDRFSAERTGGSVSTLTIQRTQQEDSAVYLCASSSSGGTYEQYFGPGTRLTVT.

The chain recombines TRBV10-3 with TRBJ2-7; the match to TRBD1 covers 8 bases. CDR3 length equals 16 residues. Germline V gene data show CDR1 as ENHRY and CDR2 as SYGVKD. Unmatched junction bases numbered 16, after V lost 7 bases and J lost 5 bases. The CDR3 spells CAITSRPGQGIHEQYF. CDR3 nucleotide sequence: TGTGCCATCACCTCTCGTCCCGGACAGGGAATCCACGAGCAGTACTTC.

This clone has just one count. The V gene is TRBV7-3, the J gene TRBJ2-1, with D maybe TRBD2 (6 bases). V gave up 3 bases and J gave up 0 bases, with 6 bases separating them. The CDR3 spans 14 residues. The germline V gene has CDR1 SGHTA and CDR2 FQGTGA. The CDR3 DNA follows: TGTGCCAGCAGCTTCGGGAGCTCCTACAATGAGCAGTTCTTC. Its protein is CASSFGSSYNEQFF.

The chain has TRBV18 and TRBJ1-1; no clear D. V was shortened by 6 bases and J by 3 bases, with 14 bases between the two germline ends. The CDR3 loop spans 14 amino acids. The germline V gene has CDR1 KGHSH and CDR2 LQKENI. The CDR3 region is CASSRDPRDTEAFF. DNA for the CDR3: TGTGCCAGCTCCCGGGATCCCCGCGACACTGAAGCTTTCTTT. Drawing the rest from reference TRBV18 and TRBJ1-1, the complete variable domain is NAGVMQNPRHLVRRRGQEARLRCSPMKGHSHVYWYRQLPEEGLKFMVYLQKENIIDESGMPKERFSAEFPKEGPSILRIQQVVRGDSAAYFCASSRDPRDTEAFFGQGTRLTVV.

This clone occurred a few times. This chain links TRBV15 with TRBJ2-7, with 7 bases fitting TRBD2. Germline V gene data show CDR1 as LNHNV and CDR2 as YYDKDF (reference sequence). V lost 1 base and J lost 5; bases outside the gene matches: 11. This CDR3 spans 16 amino acids. The CDR3 loop reads CATSRVGGRAFDEQYF. The DNA of the CDR3 is TGTGCCACCAGCAGAGTTGGTGGGAGGGCCTTTGACGAGCAGTACTTC.

Here the CDR3 reads CASSLAAPKRVKKTQYF. The CDR3 DNA is TGTGCCAGCAGCTTAGCCGCCCCCAAGCGGGTGAAGAAGACCCAGTACTTC. The chain combines TRBV7-2 with TRBJ2-5; a weak D match, TRBD2 (6 bases). Trimming removed 0 bases from V and 6 bases from J, with 20 bases in between. The CDR3 contains 17 residues. CDR1 and CDR2 from the germline V gene are SGHTA and FQGNSA. Full variable domain (missing parts from reference TRBV7-2 and TRBJ2-5): GAGVSQSPSNKVTEKGKDVELRCDPISGHTALYWYRQSLGQGLEFLIYFQGNSAPDKSGLPSDRFSAERTGGSVSTLTIQRTQQEDSAVYLCASSLAAPKRVKKTQYFGPGTRLLVL.

This clone appeared a single time. The chain is built from TRBV10-3 and TRBJ2-1; 10 nucleotides match TRBD2. Germline values: CDR1 ENHRY, CDR2 SYGVKD. This CDR3 region has 16 residues. V shed 0 bases and J 6 bases; nucleotides not matched to a gene: 5. The CDR3 loop reads CAISESPSGGRNEQFF. The CDR3 DNA follows: TGTGCCATCAGTGAGTCCCCTAGCGGGGGCCGCAATGAGCAGTTCTTC.

The chain joins TRBV7-6 to TRBJ2-1, with D maybe TRBD1 (7 bases). The V end lost 5 bases, the J end lost 5 bases, and 19 bases lay between the germline ends. CDR3 size: 16 residues. Per the germline V gene, CDR1 is SGHVS and CDR2 is FNYEAQ. The CDR3 nucleotides are TGTGCCAGCAGCATGAAGTCAGGGGGGATACACAATGAGCAGTTCTTC. As protein: CASSMKSGGIHNEQFF.

The V call is TRBV12-5, the J call TRBJ1-3, with unresolved D. This CDR3 spans 15 amino acids. Germline CDR1 is LGHNT and CDR2 is FRNRAP. V was shortened by 1 base and J by 6 bases, with 13 bases between the two germline ends. The CDR3 loop reads CASGLGAGRENTIYF. The CDR3 DNA is TGTGCTAGTGGTTTGGGTGCTGGACGGGAAAACACCATATATTTT. Full variable domain (remainder filled in from reference TRBV12-5 and TRBJ1-3): DARVTQTPRHKVTEMGQEVTMRCQPILGHNTVFWYRQTMMQGLELLAYFRNRAPLDDSGMPKDRFSAEMPDATLATLKIQPSEPRDSAVYFCASGLGAGRENTIYFGEGSWLTVV.

The gene calls are TRBV5-4 and TRBJ1-1; D might be TRBD1 (5 bases). The CDR3 contains 12 residues. Looked up from germline, CDR1 is SGHNT and CDR2 is YYREEE (reference sequence). The ends were cut back, 5 bases at V and 3 bases at J, with 8 bases in the middle. CDR3 in DNA: TGTGCCAGCAGTCGGGGGGACACTGAAGCTTTCTTT. Its translation is CASSRGDTEAFF.

V gene TRBV6-2 or TRBV6-3 combines with J gene TRBJ2-1, with D possibly being TRBD2 (5 bases). The germline gives CDR1 MNHEY, CDR2 SVGEGT. V was cut by 5 bases and J by 0 bases, with 11 bases left in between. This CDR3 has 15 amino acids. The CDR3 is CASSRGGYSYNEQFF. The CDR3 nucleotides read TGTGCCAGCAGTAGAGGCGGGTACTCCTACAATGAGCAGTTCTTC.

The genes are TRBV7-8 and TRBJ2-3; 7 bases agree with TRBD1. Per germline, CDR1 SGHVS and CDR2 FQNEAQ. The CDR3 covers 19 residues. V lost 7 bases, J lost 1 base, and 20 bases stayed unmatched. CDR3 region: CASTPGGSSHLARTDTQYF. The DNA for the CDR3 is TGTGCCAGCACCCCAGGGGGAAGCTCGCATCTAGCTCGCACAGATACGCAGTATTTT.

The J gene is TRBJ1-3, the V gene TRBV12-3 or TRBV12-4, with D unresolved. This CDR3 spans 13 amino acids. V lost 6 bases and J 2 bases, leaving 8 bases between the germline ends. This CDR3 is CASSYGTGNTIYF. The DNA for the CDR3 is TGTGCCAGCAGCTACGGGACTGGAAACACCATATATTTT.